This T cell receptor (beta chain) was recovered during a study of memory CD4+ T cells and cytomegalovirus serostatus. General study points: Of under 200 reported CMV TCRbeta sequences, under 80 were found in memory CD4+ repertoires.

V lost 1 base and J lost 0, with 9 bases in between. Per the germline V gene, CDR1 is LGHNA and CDR2 is YNFKEQ. The CDR3 length is 15 residues. This table comes from immunoSEQ multiplex PCR, and its TCRdb copy is limited to in-frame clones, with some not included. The sample records 50,000 or so clones, around four fifths being singletons. Single viable CD3+CD4+CD8-CD45RO+ cells were sorted as the memory CD4+ T cells. Serum IgG to CMV pp150, pp28, p38 and p52 defined serostatus. CD4+ T cells were isolated by positive magnetic selection. Turning to this clone: Its antigen is unknown.

Sequencing input: memory CD4+ T cells from blood. The chain carries TRBV4-2 and TRBJ1-1; D gene uncertain. The sequence was obtained from an adult in good health and CMV-seropositive. The CDR3 nucleotides are TGTGCCAGCAGCCAAGGGTTCGGGATGAACACTGAAGCTTTCTTT. Its protein is CASSQGFGMNTEAFF.